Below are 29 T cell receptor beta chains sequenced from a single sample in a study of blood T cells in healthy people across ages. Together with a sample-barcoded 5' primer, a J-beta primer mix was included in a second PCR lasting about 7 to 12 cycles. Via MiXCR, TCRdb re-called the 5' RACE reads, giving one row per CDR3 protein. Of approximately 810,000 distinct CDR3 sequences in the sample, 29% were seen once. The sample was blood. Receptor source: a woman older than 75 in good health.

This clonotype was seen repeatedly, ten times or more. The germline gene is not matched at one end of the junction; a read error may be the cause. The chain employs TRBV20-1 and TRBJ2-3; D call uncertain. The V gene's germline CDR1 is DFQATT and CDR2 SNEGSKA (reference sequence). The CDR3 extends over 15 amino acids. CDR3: CSASRPRGGTDTQYF. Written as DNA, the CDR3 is TGCAGCGCTAGTCGGCCGCGCGGCGGCACAGATACGCAGTATTTT.

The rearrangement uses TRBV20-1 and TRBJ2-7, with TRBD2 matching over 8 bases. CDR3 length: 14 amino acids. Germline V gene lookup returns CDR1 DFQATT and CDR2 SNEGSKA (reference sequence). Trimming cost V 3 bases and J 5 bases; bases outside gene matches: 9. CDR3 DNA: TGCAGTGCTAGTTTGGCGGGGGGAAGGGACGAGCAGTACTTC. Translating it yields CSASLAGGRDEQYF.

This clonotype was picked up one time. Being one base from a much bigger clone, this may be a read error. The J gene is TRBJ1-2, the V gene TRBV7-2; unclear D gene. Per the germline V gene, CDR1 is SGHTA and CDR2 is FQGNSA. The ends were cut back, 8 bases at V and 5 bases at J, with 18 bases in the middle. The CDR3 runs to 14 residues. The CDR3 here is CTSGPAASKYGYTF. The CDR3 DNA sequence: TGTACCAGCGGGCCGGCTGCGAGTAAATATGGCTACACCTTC.

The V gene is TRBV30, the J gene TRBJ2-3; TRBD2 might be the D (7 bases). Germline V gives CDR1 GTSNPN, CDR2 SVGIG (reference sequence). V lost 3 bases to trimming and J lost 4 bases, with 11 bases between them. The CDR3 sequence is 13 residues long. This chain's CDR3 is CAWSGGPPDTQYF. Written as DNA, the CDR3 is TGTGCCTGGAGCGGGGGGCCGCCAGATACGCAGTATTTT. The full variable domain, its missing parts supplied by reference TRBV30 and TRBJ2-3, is SQTIHQWPATLVQPVGSPLSLECTVEGTSNPNLYWYRQAAGRGLQLLFYSVGIGQISSEVPQNLSASRPQDRQFILSSKKLLLSDSGFYLCAWSGGPPDTQYFGPGTRLTVL.

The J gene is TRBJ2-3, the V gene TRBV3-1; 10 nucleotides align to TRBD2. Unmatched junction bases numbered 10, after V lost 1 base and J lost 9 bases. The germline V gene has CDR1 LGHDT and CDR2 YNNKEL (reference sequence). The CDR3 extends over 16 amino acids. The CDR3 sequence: CASSQGVSGGPETQYF. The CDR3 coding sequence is TGTGCCAGCAGCCAAGGGGTTAGCGGGGGGCCGGAAACGCAGTATTTT.

The CDR3 DNA follows: TGTGCCAGCAGTCGGACAGGGCAGGATTCACCCCTCCACTTT. This translates into CASSRTGQDSPLHF. The chain carries TRBV3-1 and TRBJ1-6; 8 bases fit TRBD1. CDR1 and CDR2 (germline): LGHDT, YNNKEL (reference sequence). Germline trimming cut 6 bases from V and 8 bases from J; bases unmatched to any gene: 6. This CDR3 region has 14 residues.

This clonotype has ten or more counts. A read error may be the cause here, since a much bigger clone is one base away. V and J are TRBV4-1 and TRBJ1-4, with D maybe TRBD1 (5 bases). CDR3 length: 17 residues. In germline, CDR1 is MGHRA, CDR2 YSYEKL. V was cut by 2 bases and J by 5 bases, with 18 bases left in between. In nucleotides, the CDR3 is TGCGCCAGCAGCCAAACCATGACGAGGGGACTCAATGAAAAACTGTTTTTT. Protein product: CASSQTMTRGLNEKLFF.

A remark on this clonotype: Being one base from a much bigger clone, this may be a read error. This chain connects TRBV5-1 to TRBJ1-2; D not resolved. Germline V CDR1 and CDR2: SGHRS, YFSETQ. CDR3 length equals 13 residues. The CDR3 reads CVSSLGFDYGYTF. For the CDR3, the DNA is TGCGTCAGCAGCTTGGGTTTTGACTATGGCTACACCTTC.

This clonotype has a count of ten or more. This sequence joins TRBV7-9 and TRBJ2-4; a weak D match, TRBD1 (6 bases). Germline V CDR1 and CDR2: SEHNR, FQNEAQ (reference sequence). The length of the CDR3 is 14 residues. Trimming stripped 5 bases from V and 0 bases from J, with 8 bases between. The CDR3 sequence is CASSRGSAKNIQYF. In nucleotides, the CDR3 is TGTGCCAGCAGCAGGGGGTCAGCCAAAAACATTCAGTACTTC.

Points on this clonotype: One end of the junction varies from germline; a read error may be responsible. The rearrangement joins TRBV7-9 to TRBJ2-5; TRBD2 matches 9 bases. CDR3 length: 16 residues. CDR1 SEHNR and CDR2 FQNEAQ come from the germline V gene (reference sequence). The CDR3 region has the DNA TGTGCCCGCAGCTTATCCGGCGGGGGGGCCTTCGAGACCCAGTACTTC. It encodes CARSLSGGGAFETQYF. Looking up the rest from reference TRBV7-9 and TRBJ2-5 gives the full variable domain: DTGVSQNPRHKITKRGQNVTFRCDPISEHNRLYWYRQTLGQGPEFLTYFQNEAQLEKSRLLSDRFSAERPKGSFSTLEIQRTEQGDSAMYLCARSLSGGGAFETQYFGPGTRLLVL.

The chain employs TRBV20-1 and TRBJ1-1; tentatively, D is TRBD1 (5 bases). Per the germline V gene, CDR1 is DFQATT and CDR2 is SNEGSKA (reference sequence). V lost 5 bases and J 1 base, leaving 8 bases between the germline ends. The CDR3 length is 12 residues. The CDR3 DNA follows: TGCAGTGCTCTGACAGCGAACACTGAAGCTTTCTTT. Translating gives CSALTANTEAFF.

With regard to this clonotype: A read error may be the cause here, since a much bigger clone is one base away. CDR3 DNA: TGTGCCAGCAGCTTATATCCCAGGGGGCGCGAGCAGTACTTC. Translated: CASSLYPRGREQYF. V gene TRBV7-9 combines with J gene TRBJ2-5, with 8 bases matching TRBD1. The J call may be incorrect, as the DNA end agrees better with TRBJ2-7. This CDR3 comprises 14 residues. Germline assignment: CDR1 SEHNR and CDR2 FQNEAQ (reference sequence).

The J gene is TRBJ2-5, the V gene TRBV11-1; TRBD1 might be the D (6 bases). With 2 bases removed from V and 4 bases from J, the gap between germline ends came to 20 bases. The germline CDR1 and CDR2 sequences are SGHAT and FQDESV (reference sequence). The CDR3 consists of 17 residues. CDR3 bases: TGTGCCAGCAGCTTAAGTTCCTCCGGGACATTTGTAGAGACCCAGTACTTC. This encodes CASSLSSSGTFVETQYF.

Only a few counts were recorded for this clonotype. CDR3 nucleotides: TGTGCCAGCAGCTTACTAGCGGGGCAGACCCAGTACTTC. This translates into CASSLLAGQTQYF. This chain uses TRBV11-2 with TRBJ2-7; 9 positions agree with TRBD2. TRBJ2-5 matches the DNA end more closely, so the J call is doubtful. Germline-derived CDR1 and CDR2 are SGHAT and FQNNGV. The length of the CDR3 is 13 residues.

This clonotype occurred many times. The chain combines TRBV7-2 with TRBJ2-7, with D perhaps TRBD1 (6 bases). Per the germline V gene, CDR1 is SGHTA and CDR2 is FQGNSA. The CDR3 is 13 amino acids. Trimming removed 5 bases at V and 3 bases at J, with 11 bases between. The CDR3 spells CASSHRQVYEQYF. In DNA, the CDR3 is TGTGCCAGCAGCCATAGACAGGTCTACGAGCAGTACTTC.

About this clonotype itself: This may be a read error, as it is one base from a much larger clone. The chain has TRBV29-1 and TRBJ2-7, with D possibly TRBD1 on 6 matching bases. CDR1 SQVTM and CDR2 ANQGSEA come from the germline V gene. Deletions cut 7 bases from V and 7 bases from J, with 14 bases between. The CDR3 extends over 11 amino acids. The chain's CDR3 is CSAGRGWEQYF. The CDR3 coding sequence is TGCAGCGCAGGCAGGGGTTGGGAGCAGTACTTC.

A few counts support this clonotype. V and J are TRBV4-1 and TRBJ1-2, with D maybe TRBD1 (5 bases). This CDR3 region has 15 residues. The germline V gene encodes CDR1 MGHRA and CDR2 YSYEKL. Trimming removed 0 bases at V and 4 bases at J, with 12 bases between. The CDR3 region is CASSQEGRGGYGYTF. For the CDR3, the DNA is TGCGCCAGCAGCCAAGAAGGAAGGGGTGGCTATGGCTACACCTTC.

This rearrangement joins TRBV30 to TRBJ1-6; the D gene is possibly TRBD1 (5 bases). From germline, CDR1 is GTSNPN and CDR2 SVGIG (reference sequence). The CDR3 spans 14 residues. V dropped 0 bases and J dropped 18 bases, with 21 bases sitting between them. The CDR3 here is CAWSVGGFSSLRHF. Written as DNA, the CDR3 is TGTGCCTGGAGTGTCGGGGGATTCAGTTCACTCCGCCACTTT.

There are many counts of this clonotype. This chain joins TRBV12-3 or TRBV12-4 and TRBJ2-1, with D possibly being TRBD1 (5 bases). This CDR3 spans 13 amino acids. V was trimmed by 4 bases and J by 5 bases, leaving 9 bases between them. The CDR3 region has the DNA TGTGCCAGCAGTTCGGACATACACAATGAGCAGTTCTTC. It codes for CASSSDIHNEQFF.

CDR3 region: CAISPGQGRGQPQHF. CDR3 sequence (DNA): TGTGCCATCAGTCCCGGACAGGGGAGAGGTCAGCCCCAGCATTTT. The chain uses TRBV10-3 and TRBJ1-5; TRBD1 matches at 9 bases. V lost 5 bases and J lost 6; bases outside the gene matches: 8. This CDR3 region has 15 residues. From germline, CDR1 is ENHRY and CDR2 SYGVKD.

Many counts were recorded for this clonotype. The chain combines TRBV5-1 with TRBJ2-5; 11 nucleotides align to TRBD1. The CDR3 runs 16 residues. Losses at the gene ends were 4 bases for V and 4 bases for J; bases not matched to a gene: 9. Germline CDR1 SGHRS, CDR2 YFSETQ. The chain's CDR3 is CASSLTGGQGGETQYF. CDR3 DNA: TGCGCCAGCAGCCTCACCGGGGGACAGGGGGGAGAGACCCAGTACTTC.

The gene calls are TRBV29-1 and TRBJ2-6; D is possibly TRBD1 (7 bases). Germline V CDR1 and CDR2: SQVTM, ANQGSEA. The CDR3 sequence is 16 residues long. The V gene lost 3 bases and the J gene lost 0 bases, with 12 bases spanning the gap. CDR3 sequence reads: CSVEGRGDSGANVLTF. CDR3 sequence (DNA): TGCAGCGTTGAGGGCAGGGGGGACTCTGGGGCCAACGTCCTGACTTTC.

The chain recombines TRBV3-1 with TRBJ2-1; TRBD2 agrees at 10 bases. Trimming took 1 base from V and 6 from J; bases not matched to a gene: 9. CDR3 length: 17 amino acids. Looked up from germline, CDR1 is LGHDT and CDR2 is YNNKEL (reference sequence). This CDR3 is CASSQGGKLAGPNEQFF. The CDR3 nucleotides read TGTGCCAGCAGCCAAGGGGGCAAACTAGCGGGGCCCAATGAGCAGTTCTTC.

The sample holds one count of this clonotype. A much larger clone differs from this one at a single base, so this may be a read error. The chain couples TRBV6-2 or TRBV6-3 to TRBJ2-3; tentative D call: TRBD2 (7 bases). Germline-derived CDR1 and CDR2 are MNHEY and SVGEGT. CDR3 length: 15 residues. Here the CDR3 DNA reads TGTGCCGGCAGTTACATGGGGGGGGCCACAGATACGCAGTATTTT. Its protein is CAGSYMGGATDTQYF.

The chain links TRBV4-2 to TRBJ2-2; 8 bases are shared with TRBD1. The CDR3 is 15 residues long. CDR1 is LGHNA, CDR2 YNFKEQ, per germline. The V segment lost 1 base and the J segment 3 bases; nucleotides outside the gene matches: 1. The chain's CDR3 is CASSQGTGYTGELFF. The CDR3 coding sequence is TGTGCCAGCAGCCAAGGGACAGGGTACACCGGGGAGCTGTTTTTT.

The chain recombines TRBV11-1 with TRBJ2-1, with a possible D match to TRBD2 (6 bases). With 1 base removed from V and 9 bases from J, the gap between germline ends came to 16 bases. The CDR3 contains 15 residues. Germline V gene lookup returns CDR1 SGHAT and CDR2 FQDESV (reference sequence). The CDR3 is CASSLVGTGSGEQFF. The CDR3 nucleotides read TGTGCCAGCAGCTTAGTGGGGACTGGGAGTGGTGAGCAGTTCTTC.

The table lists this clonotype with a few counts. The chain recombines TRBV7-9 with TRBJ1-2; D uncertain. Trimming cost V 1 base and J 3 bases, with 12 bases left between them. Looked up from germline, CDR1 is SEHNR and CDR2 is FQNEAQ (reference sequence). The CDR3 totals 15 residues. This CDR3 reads CASSLERREDYGYTF. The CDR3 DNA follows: TGTGCCAGCAGCTTAGAACGGCGGGAAGACTATGGCTACACCTTC.

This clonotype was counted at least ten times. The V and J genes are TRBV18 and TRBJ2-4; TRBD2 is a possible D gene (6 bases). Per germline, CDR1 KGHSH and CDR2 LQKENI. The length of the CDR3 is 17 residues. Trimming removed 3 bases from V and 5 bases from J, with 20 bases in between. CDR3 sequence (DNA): TGTGCCAGCTCACCGGATTTAGCTTCCCGGAGGGAAAACATTCAGTACTTC. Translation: CASSPDLASRRENIQYF.

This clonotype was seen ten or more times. CDR3 bases: TGTGCCACCAGCATCGGCGTTCTCTCCAGCACTGAAGCTTTCTTT. Translating gives CATSIGVLSSTEAFF. This chain connects TRBV15 to TRBJ1-1, with no clear D. The V gene lost 4 bases and the J gene lost 4 bases, with 16 bases spanning the gap. CDR1 is LNHNV, CDR2 YYDKDF, per germline (reference sequence). CDR3 length equals 15 residues.